Here is one T cell receptor (beta chain) with its context. What this receptor recognizes is not known. Qualities for individual bases were not recorded, and no much larger clone is one base off. These data belong to a study of blood T cell repertoires in COVID-19 (TCRdb year 2020). With regard to the full study: Collaborator samples came from the United States, Italy and Spain and covered acute and convalescent phases of COVID-19. Deeply sampled blood TCRbeta repertoires from subjects exposed to, actively infected with, or recovered from COVID-19 were included in the dataset. A freely available public database, intended as a resource for researchers studying the immune response to SARS-CoV-2, is where the repertoires were released. Where available, HLA class I and class II types were taken from metadata supplied by the sample provider and were not determined by assay-based typing. The samples were drawn from the first 160 participants of the ongoing ImmuneRACE study and from 1,200 or so subjects provided by 6 global collaborators. Nearly every sample came with metadata listing a de-identified subject ID, COVID-19 status, age in years and sex. The prospective study material was composed of cDNA or gDNA derived from T cells, B-cell-depleted T cells, or PBMCs.

TCRbeta CDR3 regions were amplified from genomic DNA using the immunoSEQ Assay, a bias-controlled multiplex PCR. Per the source publication's procedure: The number of nucleated cells in each sample was estimated from the amplification of reference gene primers within the assay. Sequence reads were collapsed and filtered to measure the absolute abundance of every unique TCRbeta CDR3 rearrangement. For each sample, productive Simpson clonality was calculated as the square root of Simpson's diversity index over productive rearrangements. TCRdb re-hosts the immuneACCESS table, in-frame sequences only. Its copies lack some clones; in the studies checked, an unresolved V gene accounts for under half of them, and the cause for the rest is not known. V, J and clone size derive from that table, while D and trimming were established from the DNA sequence. The sample table contains 60,000 to 75,000 clones; only one count was recorded for 88% of them. Jointly, the top ten make up about 18% of the sample.

Whole blood was collected in K2EDTA tubes by collaborating institutions according to the institutions' own protocols. For TCRbeta analysis, collaborators shipped samples in one of three forms: frozen whole blood, isolated PBMCs, or DNA extracted from either of those sample types. The investigation overall reported the following: The amount of clinical and demographic metadata varied by source and participant and was provided uncurated.

For CDR1 and CDR2, the germline V gene lists SNHLY and FYNNEI. V lost 6 bases and J lost 8 bases; the stretch between them is 13 bases long. Including cysteine and phenylalanine, the CDR3 has 13 amino acids. Left in the record is the CDR3 DNA by itself, 39 bases read in frame from the first base. The sample taken for sequencing was peripheral blood. The sequence links TRBV2 to TRBJ2-2, and possibly TRBD1, on 5 matching bases. This TCR came from a woman over 75 with active COVID-19. The bases read TGTGCCAGCAGCCCGCAGGGCGGAGGGGAGCTGTTTTTT. Translated, it gives CASSPQGGGELFF.